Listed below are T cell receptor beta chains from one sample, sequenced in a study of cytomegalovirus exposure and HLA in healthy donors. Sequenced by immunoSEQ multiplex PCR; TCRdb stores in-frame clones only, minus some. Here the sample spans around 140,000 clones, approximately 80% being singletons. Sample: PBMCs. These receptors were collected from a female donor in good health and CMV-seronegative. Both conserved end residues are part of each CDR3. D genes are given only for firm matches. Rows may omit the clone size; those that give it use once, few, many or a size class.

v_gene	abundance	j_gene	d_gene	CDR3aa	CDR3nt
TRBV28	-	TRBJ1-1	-	CASYARVTRTEAFF	TGTGCCAGCTATGCTAGAGTAACAAGGACTGAAGCTTTCTTT
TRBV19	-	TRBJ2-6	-	CASSIEWLSRVSGANVLTF	TGTGCCAGTAGTATAGAGTGGTTGTCGAGGGTCTCTGGGGCCAACGTCCTGACTTTC
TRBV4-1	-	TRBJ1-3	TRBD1	CASSRRTGGLSGNTIYF	TGCGCCAGCAGCCGCCGGACAGGGGGACTTTCTGGAAACACCATATATTTT
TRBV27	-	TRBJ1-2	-	CASSPFTSGEGYGYTF	TGTGCCAGCAGTCCGTTTACTTCAGGGGAAGGTTATGGCTACACCTTC
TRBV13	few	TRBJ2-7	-	CASSFATHYEQYF	TGTGCCAGCAGCTTTGCGACTCATTACGAGCAGTACTTC
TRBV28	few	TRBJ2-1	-	CASSSRLYNEQFF	TGTGCCAGCAGTTCCCGACTCTACAATGAGCAGTTCTTC
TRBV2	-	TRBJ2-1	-	CASSEINLYGEQFF	TGTGCCAGCAGTGAGATAAATCTCTATGGTGAGCAGTTCTTC
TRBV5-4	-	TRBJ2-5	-	CASSFGGISGGETQYF	TGTGCCAGCAGCTTCGGCGGGATCTCTGGAGGGGAGACCCAGTACTTC
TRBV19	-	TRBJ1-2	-	CASSIAIGSGYTF	TGTGCCAGTAGTATCGCAATCGGGTCCGGCTACACCTTC
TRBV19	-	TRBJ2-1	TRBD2	CASSITSGTSYNEQFF	TGTGCCAGTAGTATAACTAGCGGGACATCCTACAATGAGCAGTTCTTC
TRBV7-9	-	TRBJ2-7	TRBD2	CASSLDTGTSPYEQYF	TGTGCCAGCAGCTTAGATACCGGGACTAGCCCGTACGAGCAGTACTTC
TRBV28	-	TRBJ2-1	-	CASSPDNLATYNEQFF	TGTGCCAGCAGTCCTGACAATTTGGCTACCTACAATGAGCAGTTCTTC
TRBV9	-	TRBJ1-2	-	CASSSSGVGGYTF	TGTGCCAGCAGCTCCTCAGGGGTAGGAGGCTACACCTTC
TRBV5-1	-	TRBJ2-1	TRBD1	CASSLTGGAYNEQFF	TGCGCCAGCAGCTTGACAGGGGGCGCTTACAATGAGCAGTTCTTC
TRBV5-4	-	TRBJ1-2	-	CASSPGTRDDYGYTF	TGTGCCAGCAGCCCAGGGACAAGGGATGACTATGGCTACACCTTC
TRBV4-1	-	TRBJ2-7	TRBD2	CASSQFRSGTSGTNEQYF	TGCGCCAGCAGCCAATTTAGATCCGGGACTAGCGGGACTAATGAGCAGTACTTC
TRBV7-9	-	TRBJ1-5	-	CASSLDLPGSQPQHF	TGTGCCAGCAGCTTAGACCTCCCAGGGTCTCAGCCCCAGCATTTT
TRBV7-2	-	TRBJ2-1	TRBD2	CASSLLAETNEQFF	TGTGCCAGCAGCTTACTAGCGGAGACTAATGAGCAGTTCTTC
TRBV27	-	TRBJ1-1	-	CASSRLLNTEAFF	TGTGCCAGCAGCAGATTACTGAACACTGAAGCTTTCTTT
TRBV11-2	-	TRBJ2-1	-	CASSLDRLGDEQFF	TGTGCCAGCAGCTTAGATCGACTAGGGGACGAGCAGTTCTTC
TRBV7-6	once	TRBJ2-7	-	CASSSHGRGSHEQYF	TGTGCCAGCAGCTCACATGGCAGGGGTTCCCACGAGCAGTACTTC
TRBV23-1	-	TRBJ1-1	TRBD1	CASSQSGRSTGPNTEAFF	TGCGCCAGCAGTCAATCCGGCCGTTCGACAGGGCCGAACACTGAAGCTTTCTTT
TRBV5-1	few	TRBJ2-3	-	CASSSGTPTDTQYF	TGCGCCAGCAGCTCCGGGACACCAACAGATACGCAGTATTTT
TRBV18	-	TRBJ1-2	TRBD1	CASSPGQGAQGYGYTF	TGTGCCAGCTCACCGGGACAGGGGGCGCAGGGCTATGGCTACACCTTC
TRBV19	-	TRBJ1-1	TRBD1	CASRTGMNTEAFF	TGTGCCAGTAGGACAGGGATGAACACTGAAGCTTTCTTT
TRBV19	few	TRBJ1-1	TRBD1	CASSIEAGGVAEAFF	TGTGCCAGTAGTATAGAAGCAGGGGGCGTCGCTGAAGCTTTCTTT
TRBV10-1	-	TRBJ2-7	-	CASSDLRELNEQYF	TGCGCCAGCAGTGATCTGCGGGAACTGAACGAGCAGTACTTC
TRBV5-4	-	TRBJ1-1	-	CASIPDTGLNTEAFF	TGTGCCAGCATCCCCGATACAGGCTTGAACACTGAAGCTTTCTTT
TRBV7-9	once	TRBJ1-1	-	CSSSLPGNTEAFF	TGTTCCAGCAGCTTACCAGGGAACACTGAAGCTTTCTTT
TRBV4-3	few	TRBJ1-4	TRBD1	CASSQSPGSWTGANATNEKLFF	TGCGCCAGCAGCCAGAGCCCTGGGAGCTGGACAGGGGCCAATGCAACTAATGAAAAACTGTTTTTT
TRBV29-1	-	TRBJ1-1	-	CSVALTEAFF	TGCAGCGTTGCTCTAACTGAAGCTTTCTTT
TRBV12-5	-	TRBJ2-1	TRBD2	CASGSLAYNEQFF	TGTGCTAGTGGATCACTAGCGTACAATGAGCAGTTCTTC
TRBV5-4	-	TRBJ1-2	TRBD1	CASVRDRLNYGYTF	TGTGCCAGCGTTCGGGACAGGCTAAACTATGGCTACACCTTC
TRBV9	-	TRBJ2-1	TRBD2	CASSVGSGPYNEQFF	TGTGCCAGCAGCGTAGGTAGCGGGCCCTACAATGAGCAGTTCTTC
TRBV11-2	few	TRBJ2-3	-	CASSLRGTSTDTQYF	TGTGCCAGCAGCCTCAGGGGCACGAGCACAGATACGCAGTATTTT
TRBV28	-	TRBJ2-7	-	CASSPRLPSYEQYF	TGTGCCAGCAGTCCCCGACTCCCTTCCTACGAGCAGTACTTC
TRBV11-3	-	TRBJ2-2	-	CASSITGELFF	TGTGCCAGCAGCATAACCGGGGAGCTGTTTTTT
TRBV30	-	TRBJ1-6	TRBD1	CAWSSIGGQGNSPLHF	TGTGCCTGGAGTTCAATTGGAGGACAGGGAAATTCACCCCTCCACTTT
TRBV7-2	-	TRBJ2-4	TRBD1	CASSLALGTGEAKNIQYF	TGTGCCAGCAGCTTAGCGCTAGGAACAGGGGAAGCCAAAAACATTCAGTACTTC
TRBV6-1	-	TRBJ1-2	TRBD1	CASSGGAGYGYGYPF	TGTGCCAGCTCAGGGGGCGCGGGTTATGGGTATGGCTACCCCTTC